This T cell receptor (beta chain) was captured in a study of cytomegalovirus exposure and HLA in healthy donors. General study results and limits: A list of 164 TCR beta chains associated with cytomegalovirus was given. The CMV antigen specificity of a few CMV-associated chains was confirmed through in vitro analysis. An apparent linkage of common viral pathogens to several of the most significant clusters emerged in a later analysis.

Amplification used 60 Vbeta primers and 13 Jbeta primers. Repertoires were generated with immunoSEQ multiplex PCR, while TCRdb's copy carries only in-frame clones and drops some. The data show 200,000 to 250,000 clones, with 70% to 85% seen just once and about 0.58% held by the top ten. This clone occurred once. Its matching antigen is unknown. This CDR3 comprises 13 residues. The V gene lost 8 bases and the J gene lost 4 bases, with 11 bases spanning the gap. Germline assignment: CDR1 SNHLY and CDR2 FYNNEI. The specimen was PBMCs. The rearrangement uses TRBV2 and TRBJ1-4; D uncertain. The sequence came from a woman aged 40-49 years in good health and CMV-seronegative. This chain's CDR3 is CASRRTVNEKLFF. The DNA for the CDR3 is TGTGCCAGCCGGCGTACAGTTAATGAAAAACTGTTTTTT.